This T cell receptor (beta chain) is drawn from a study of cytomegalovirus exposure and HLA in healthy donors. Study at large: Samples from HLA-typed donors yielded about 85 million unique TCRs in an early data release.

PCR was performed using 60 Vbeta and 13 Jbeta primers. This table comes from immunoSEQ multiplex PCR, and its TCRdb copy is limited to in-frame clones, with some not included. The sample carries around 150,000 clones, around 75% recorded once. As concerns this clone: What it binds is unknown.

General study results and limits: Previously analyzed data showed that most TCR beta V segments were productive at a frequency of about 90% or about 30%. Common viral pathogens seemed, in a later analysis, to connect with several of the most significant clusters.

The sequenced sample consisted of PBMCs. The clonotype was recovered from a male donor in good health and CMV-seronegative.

CDR3 nucleotide sequence: TGTGCCAGCAGCCATGGGTTCCGCGGGAGCTCCTACGAGCAGTACTTC. Translated, it gives CASSHGFRGSSYEQYF. The gene calls are TRBV14 and TRBJ2-7, with 7 bases aligning to TRBD2. Germline values: CDR1 SGHDN, CDR2 FVKESK. CDR3 length: 16 amino acids. The J segment lost 0 bases and the V segment lost 3 bases, leaving 8 bases of the junction unmatched.